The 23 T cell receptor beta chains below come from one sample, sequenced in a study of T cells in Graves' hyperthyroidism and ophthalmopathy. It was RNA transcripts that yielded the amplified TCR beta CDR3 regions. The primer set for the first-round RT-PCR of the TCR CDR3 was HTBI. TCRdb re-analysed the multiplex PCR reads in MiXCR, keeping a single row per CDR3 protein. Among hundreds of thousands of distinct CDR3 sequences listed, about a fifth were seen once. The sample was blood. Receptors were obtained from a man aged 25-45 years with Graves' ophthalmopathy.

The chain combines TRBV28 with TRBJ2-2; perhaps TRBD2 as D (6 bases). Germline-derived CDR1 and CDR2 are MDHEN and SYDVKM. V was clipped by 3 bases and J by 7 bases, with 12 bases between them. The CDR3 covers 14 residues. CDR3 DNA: TGTGCCAGCAGTTTGGGCTGGGGGGACGGGGAGCTGTTTTTT. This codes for CASSLGWGDGELFF.

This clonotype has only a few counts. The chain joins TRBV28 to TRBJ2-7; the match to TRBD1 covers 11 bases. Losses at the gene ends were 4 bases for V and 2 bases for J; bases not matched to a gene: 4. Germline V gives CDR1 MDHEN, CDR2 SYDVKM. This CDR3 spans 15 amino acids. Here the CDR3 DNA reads TGTGCCAGCAGTTCCGGACAGGGGGCGCCCTACGAGCAGTACTTC. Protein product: CASSSGQGAPYEQYF.

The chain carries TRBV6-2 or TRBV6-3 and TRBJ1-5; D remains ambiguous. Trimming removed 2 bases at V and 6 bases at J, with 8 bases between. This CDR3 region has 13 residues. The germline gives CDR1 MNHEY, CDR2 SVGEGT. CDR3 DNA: TGTGCCAGCAGTTACACAGATCGTCAGCCCCAGCATTTT. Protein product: CASSYTDRQPQHF.

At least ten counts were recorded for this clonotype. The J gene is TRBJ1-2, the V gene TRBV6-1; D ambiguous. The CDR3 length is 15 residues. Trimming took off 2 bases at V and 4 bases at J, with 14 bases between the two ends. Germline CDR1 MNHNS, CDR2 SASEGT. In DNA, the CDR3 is TGTGCCAGCAGTGAATCCAGGAGGAAAGGCTATGGCTACACCTTC. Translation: CASSESRRKGYGYTF.

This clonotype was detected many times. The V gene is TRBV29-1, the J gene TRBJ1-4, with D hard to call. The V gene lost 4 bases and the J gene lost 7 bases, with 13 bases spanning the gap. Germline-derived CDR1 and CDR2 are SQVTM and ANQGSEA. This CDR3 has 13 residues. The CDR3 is CSVAVQAGEKLFF. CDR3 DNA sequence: TGCAGCGTTGCGGTCCAGGCCGGTGAAAAACTGTTTTTT.

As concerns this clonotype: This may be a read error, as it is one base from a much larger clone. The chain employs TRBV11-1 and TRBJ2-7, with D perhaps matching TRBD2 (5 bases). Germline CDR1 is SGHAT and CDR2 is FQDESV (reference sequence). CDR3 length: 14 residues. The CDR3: CVSSFGPSPYEQYF. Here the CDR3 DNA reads TGTGTCAGCAGCTTCGGGCCTAGCCCCTACGAGCAGTACTTC.

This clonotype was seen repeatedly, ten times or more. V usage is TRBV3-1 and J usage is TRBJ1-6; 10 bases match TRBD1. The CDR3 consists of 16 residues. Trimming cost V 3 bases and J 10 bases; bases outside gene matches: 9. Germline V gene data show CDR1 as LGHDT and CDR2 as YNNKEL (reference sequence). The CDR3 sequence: CASSHKTGTGVSPLHF. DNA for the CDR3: TGTGCCAGCAGCCACAAGACCGGGACAGGGGTCTCACCCCTCCACTTT.

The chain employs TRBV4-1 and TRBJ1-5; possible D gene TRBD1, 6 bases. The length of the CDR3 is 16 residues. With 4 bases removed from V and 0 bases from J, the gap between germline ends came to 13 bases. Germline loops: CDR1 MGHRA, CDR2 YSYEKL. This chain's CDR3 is CASSPQGHVSNQPQHF. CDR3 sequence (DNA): TGCGCCAGCAGCCCCCAGGGACACGTTAGCAATCAGCCCCAGCATTTT.

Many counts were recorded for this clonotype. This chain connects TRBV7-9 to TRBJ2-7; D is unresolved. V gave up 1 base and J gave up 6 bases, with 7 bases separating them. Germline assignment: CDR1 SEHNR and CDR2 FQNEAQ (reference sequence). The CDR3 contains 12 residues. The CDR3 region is CASSLEGLEQYF. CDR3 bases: TGTGCCAGCAGCTTAGAAGGCCTCGAGCAGTACTTC.

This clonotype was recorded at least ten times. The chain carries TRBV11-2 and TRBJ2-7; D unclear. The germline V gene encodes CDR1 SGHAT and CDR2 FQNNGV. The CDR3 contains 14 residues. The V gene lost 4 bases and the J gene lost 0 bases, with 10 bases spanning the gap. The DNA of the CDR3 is TGTGCCAGCAGCTACCCTGGAAGCTCCTACGAGCAGTACTTC. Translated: CASSYPGSSYEQYF.

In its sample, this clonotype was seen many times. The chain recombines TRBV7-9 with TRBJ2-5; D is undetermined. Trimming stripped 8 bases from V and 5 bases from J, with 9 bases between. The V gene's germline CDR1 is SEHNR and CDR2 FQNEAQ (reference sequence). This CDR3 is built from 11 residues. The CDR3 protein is CASLGSETQYF. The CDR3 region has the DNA TGTGCCAGCCTAGGAAGCGAGACCCAGTACTTC.

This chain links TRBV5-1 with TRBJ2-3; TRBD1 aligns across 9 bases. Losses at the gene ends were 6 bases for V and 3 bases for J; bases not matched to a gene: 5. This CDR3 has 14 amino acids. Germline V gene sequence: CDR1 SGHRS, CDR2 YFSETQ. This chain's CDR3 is CASTHRGPTDTQYF. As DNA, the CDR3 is TGCGCCAGCACCCACAGGGGGCCGACAGATACGCAGTATTTT.

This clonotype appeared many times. The CDR3 DNA follows: TGCGCCAGCAGCTTGTACACTGGCTCCTACAATGAGCAGTTCTTC. Protein: CASSLYTGSYNEQFF. V is TRBV5-1 and J is TRBJ2-1; D remains ambiguous. V shed 1 base and J shed 0 bases, with 8 bases lying between them. The germline CDR1 and CDR2 sequences are SGHRS and YFSETQ. The CDR3 loop spans 15 amino acids.

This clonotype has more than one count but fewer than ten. CDR3 sequence reads: CASSPRSTGGNKEQYF. The DNA for the CDR3 is TGTGCCAGCTCACCACGTTCAACAGGGGGCAATAAGGAGCAGTACTTC. The chain uses TRBV18 and TRBJ2-7; 9 bases are shared with TRBD1. With V trimmed by 1 base and J by 7 bases, 11 bases remained unmatched. The CDR3 has 16 amino acids. Looked up from germline, CDR1 is KGHSH and CDR2 is LQKENI.

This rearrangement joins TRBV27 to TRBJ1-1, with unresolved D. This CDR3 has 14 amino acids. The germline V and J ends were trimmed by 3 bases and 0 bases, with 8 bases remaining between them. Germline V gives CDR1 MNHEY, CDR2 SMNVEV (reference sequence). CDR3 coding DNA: TGTGCCAGCAGTTTGAAAGGACTGAACACTGAAGCTTTCTTT. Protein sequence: CASSLKGLNTEAFF.

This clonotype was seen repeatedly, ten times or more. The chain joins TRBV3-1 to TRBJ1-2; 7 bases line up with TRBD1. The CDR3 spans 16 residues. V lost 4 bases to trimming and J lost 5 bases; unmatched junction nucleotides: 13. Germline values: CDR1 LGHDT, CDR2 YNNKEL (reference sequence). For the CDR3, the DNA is TGTGCCAGCAGCCGCCAGGGGGACGGGGGACGGTATGGCTACACCTTC. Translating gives CASSRQGDGGRYGYTF.

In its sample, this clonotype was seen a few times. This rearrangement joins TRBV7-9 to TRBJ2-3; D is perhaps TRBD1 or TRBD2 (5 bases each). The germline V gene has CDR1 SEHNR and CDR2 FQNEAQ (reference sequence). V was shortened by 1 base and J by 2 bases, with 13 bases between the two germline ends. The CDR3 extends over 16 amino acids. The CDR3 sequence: CASSLVGRRYTDTQYF. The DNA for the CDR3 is TGTGCCAGCAGCTTAGTGGGGCGGAGGTACACAGATACGCAGTATTTT.

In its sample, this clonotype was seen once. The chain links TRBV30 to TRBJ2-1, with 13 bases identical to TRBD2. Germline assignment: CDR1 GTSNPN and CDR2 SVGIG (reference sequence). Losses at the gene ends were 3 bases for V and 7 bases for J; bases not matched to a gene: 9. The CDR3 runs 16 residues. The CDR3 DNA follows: TGTGCCTGGAGCGAAACTAGCGGGAGGGCGGGAAATGAGCAGTTCTTC. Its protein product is CAWSETSGRAGNEQFF.

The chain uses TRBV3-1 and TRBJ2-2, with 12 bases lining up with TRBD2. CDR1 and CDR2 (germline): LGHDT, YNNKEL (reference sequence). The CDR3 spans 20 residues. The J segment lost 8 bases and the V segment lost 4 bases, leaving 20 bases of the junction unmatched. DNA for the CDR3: TGTGCCAGCAGCCCCCGGACAGAATCAAGACTAGCGGGAGTGACGGGGGAGCTGTTTTTT. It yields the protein CASSPRTESRLAGVTGELFF.

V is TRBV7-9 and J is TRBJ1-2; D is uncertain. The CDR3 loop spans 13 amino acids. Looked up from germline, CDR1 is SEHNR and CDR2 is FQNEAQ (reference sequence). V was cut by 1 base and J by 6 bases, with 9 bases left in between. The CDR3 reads CASSLGHGDGYTF. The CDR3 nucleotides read TGTGCCAGCAGCTTAGGGCACGGAGATGGCTACACCTTC.

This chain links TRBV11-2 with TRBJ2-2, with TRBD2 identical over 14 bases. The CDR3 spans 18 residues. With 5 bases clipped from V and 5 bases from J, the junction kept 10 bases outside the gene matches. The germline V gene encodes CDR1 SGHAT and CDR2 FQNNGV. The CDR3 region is CASSPQGTSGSGTGELFF. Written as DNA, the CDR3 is TGTGCCAGCAGCCCACAGGGGACTAGCGGGAGCGGGACCGGGGAGCTGTTTTTT.

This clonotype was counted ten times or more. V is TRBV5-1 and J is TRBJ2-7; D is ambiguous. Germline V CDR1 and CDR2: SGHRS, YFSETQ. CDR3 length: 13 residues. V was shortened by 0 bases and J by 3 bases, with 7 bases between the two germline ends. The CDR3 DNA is TGCGCCAGCAGCTTGGAGGTCCACTACGAGCAGTACTTC. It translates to CASSLEVHYEQYF.

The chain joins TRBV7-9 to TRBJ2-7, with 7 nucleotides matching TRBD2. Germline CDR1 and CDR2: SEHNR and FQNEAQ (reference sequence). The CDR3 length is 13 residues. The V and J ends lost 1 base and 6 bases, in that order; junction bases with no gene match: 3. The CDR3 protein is CASSLEGGSEQYF. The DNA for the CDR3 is TGTGCCAGCAGCTTAGAGGGAGGGAGCGAGCAGTACTTC.